A single sample gave rise to the 2 T cell receptor beta chains below, sequenced in a study of Ad26.COV2.S vaccination and SARS-CoV-2 variants. The treatment: about 20 received Ad26.COV2.S at low or high dose, single or two shots; about 5 received placebo; per-sample allocation not given. Day 63 following the first vaccine or placebo injection was when the samples were taken. Data came from immunoSEQ multiplex PCR; TCRdb stores just in-frame clones and leaves some out. The repertoire includes about 680,000 clones, 80% to 90% of them detected once, and over 1.3% sits in the top ten. Source: peripheral blood, taken in a trial of Ad26.COV2.S vaccine versus placebo. All receptors derive from a person aged 18-65 years who received the Ad26.COV2.S COVID-19 vaccine or a placebo.

V is TRBV7-8 and J is TRBJ1-1; D gene uncertain. Germline CDR1 and CDR2: SGHVS and FQNEAQ. V was shortened by 6 bases and J by 0 bases, with 14 bases between the two germline ends. The CDR3 length is 15 residues. CDR3 sequence reads: CASRAAVSMNTEAFF. The DNA for the CDR3 is TGTGCCAGCAGGGCGGCAGTCTCTATGAACACTGAAGCTTTCTTT.

This rearrangement joins TRBV19 to TRBJ1-2, with a weak D call TRBD1 (5 bases). The CDR3 spans 13 residues. Trimming took 4 bases from V and 3 from J, leaving 9 bases between them. CDR1 LNHDA and CDR2 SQIVND come from the germline V gene (reference sequence). In DNA, the CDR3 is TGTGCCAGTAGTAGGGGCCAGGACTATGGCTACACCTTC. Encoded protein: CASSRGQDYGYTF. Looking up the rest from reference TRBV19 and TRBJ1-2 gives the full variable domain: DGGITQSPKYLFRKEGQNVTLSCEQNLNHDAMYWYRQDPGQGLRLIYYSQIVNDFQKGDIAEGYSVSREKKESFPLTVTSAQKNPTAFYLCASSRGQDYGYTFGSGTRLTVV.